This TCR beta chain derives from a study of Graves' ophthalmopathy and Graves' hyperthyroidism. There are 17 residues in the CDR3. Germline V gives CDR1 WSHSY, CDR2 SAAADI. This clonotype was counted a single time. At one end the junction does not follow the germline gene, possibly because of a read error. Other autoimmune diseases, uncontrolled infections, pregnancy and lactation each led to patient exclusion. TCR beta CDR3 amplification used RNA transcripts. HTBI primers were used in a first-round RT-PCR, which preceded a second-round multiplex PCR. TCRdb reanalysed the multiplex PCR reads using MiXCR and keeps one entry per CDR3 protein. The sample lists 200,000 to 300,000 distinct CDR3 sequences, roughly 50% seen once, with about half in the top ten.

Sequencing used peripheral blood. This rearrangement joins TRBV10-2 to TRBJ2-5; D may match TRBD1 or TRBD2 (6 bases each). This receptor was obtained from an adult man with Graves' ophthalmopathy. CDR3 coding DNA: TGCGCCAGCAGTGACCAGGGGACGGGGGCTTTTAGAGAGGCCCAGTACTTC. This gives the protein CASSDQGTGAFREAQYF.